The rows below give T cell receptor beta chains drawn from one sample of a study of blood T cells in healthy people across ages. TCRdb passed the 5' RACE reads through MiXCR, listing each CDR3 protein once. The top ten hold about 9.4% of the sample, which has 750,000 to 950,000 distinct CDR3 sequences, just under 30% seen once. These data also formed part of another study, on T cells of mothers and their children.

Sequencing used blood. Receptor source: a middle-aged woman in good health. The CDR3 runs from the conserved cysteine through the conserved F or W. The D gene is left open where the match is weak. Size tells how often a clone was seen (once, few, many) or the class of an expanded clone, and some rows leave it out.

d_call	clone_size	v_call	j_call	cdr3_aa	cdr3_nt
NA	few	TRBV6-1	TRBJ2-1	CASERNRVGIRDEQFF	TGTGCCAGCGAAAGGAACAGGGTAGGGATACGAGATGAGCAGTTCTTC
TRBD1	NA	TRBV20-1	TRBJ1-5	CSARDDRAHYSNQPQHF	TGCAGTGCTAGAGACGACAGGGCCCACTATAGCAATCAGCCCCAGCATTTT
TRBD2	few	TRBV7-2	TRBJ2-2	CASTRTSPTGELFF	TGTGCCAGCACCCGGACTAGCCCCACCGGGGAGCTGTTTTTT
TRBD2	NA	TRBV5-1	TRBJ2-1	CASSHGLAGVLYNEQFF	TGCGCCAGCAGCCACGGACTAGCGGGTGTGCTCTACAATGAGCAGTTCTTC
TRBD1	NA	TRBV2	TRBJ1-2	CASSGARQGGSYGYTF	TGTGCCAGCAGTGGAGCACGACAGGGGGGCTCCTATGGCTACACCTTC
NA	NA	TRBV7-6	TRBJ2-3	CASSPDTADTQYF	TGTGCCAGCAGCCCGGACACCGCAGATACGCAGTATTTT
NA	few	TRBV27	TRBJ1-6	CASSFPGAQSPLHF	TGTGCCAGCAGTTTCCCCGGGGCTCAGTCACCCCTCCACTTT
NA	few	TRBV29-1	TRBJ2-1	CSVEVDNNEQFF	TGCAGCGTTGAAGTAGATAACAATGAGCAGTTCTTC
TRBD2	many	TRBV18	TRBJ2-7	CASSPPGTSVLYEQYF	TGTGCCAGCTCACCACCAGGGACTAGCGTCCTCTACGAGCAGTACTTC
TRBD1	NA	TRBV12-3/TRBV12-4	TRBJ2-7	CASSLGPGQGATEQYF	TGTGCCAGCAGTTTGGGTCCGGGACAGGGGGCGACCGAGCAGTACTTC
NA	many	TRBV12-3/TRBV12-4	TRBJ2-3	CASSFQGDTQYF	TGTGCCAGCAGTTTCCAAGGGGATACGCAGTATTTT
NA	NA	TRBV6-6	TRBJ2-2	CASSYRHTPNTRERFF	TGTGCCAGCAGTTATAGGCACACTCCGAACACCAGGGAGCGGTTTTTT
NA	few	TRBV7-3	TRBJ2-7	CASSDIGGGEQYF	TGTGCCAGCAGCGACATAGGGGGTGGGGAGCAGTACTTC
TRBD1	few	TRBV5-1	TRBJ1-1	CASSLIQQGPNTEAFF	TGCGCCAGCAGCCTCATACAACAGGGGCCGAACACTGAAGCTTTCTTT
NA	NA	TRBV20-1	TRBJ2-1	CSVRAPAGFEQFF	TGCAGTGTTAGAGCCCCTGCGGGGTTTGAGCAGTTCTTC
TRBD2	few	TRBV20-1	TRBJ2-5	CSAREGQGGRWETRYF	TGCAGTGCTAGAGAAGGACAAGGCGGGAGATGGGAGACCCGGTACTTC
NA	many	TRBV20-1	TRBJ2-5	CSARDIRGRLGETQYF	TGCAGTGCTAGAGATATTAGGGGGAGGTTGGGAGAGACCCAGTACTTC
NA	few	TRBV28	TRBJ2-6	CASSLQGYSGANVLTF	TGTGCCAGCAGTTTGCAGGGGTACTCTGGGGCCAACGTCCTGACTTTC
NA	few	TRBV10-3	TRBJ1-1	CAIKAGSVPTLNAEAFF	TGTGCCATCAAAGCAGGGTCGGTACCTACCTTGAACGCTGAAGCTTTCTTT
NA	NA	TRBV21-1	TRBJ2-3	CASSKGSRGHRRTDTQYF	TGTGCCAGCAGCAAAGGGTCACGTGGTCACAGGCGCACAGATACGCAGTATTTT
NA	NA	TRBV7-8	TRBJ2-3	CASSVELPGPTDTQYF	TGTGCCAGCAGCGTAGAGCTCCCGGGCCCCACAGATACGCAGTATTTT
TRBD2	NA	TRBV24-1	TRBJ2-5	CATSDLRSGEQYF	TGTGCCACCAGTGATTTGAGGAGCGGGGAGCAGTACTTC
TRBD2	NA	TRBV7-3	TRBJ2-1	CASSLSGGGAPYNEQFF	TGTGCCAGCAGCTTAAGTGGCGGGGGGGCCCCTTACAATGAGCAGTTCTTC
NA	few	TRBV4-3	TRBJ1-1	CASSQDIRGTEAFF	TGCGCCAGCAGCCAAGATATCAGGGGCACTGAAGCTTTCTTT
TRBD1	NA	TRBV19	TRBJ1-1	CASSMLTGDPNTEAFF	TGTGCCAGTAGTATGTTGACAGGGGATCCGAACACTGAAGCTTTCTTT
NA	NA	TRBV30	TRBJ1-5	CAWSKGSSNQPQHF	TGTGCCTGGAGTAAAGGGTCTAGCAATCAGCCCCAGCATTTT
NA	NA	TRBV12-3/TRBV12-4	TRBJ1-2	CASSRTVGYGYTF	TGTGCCAGCAGTCGGACGGTGGGGTATGGCTACACCTTC
NA	NA	TRBV30	TRBJ2-3	CAWTLTDTQYF	TGTGCCTGGACCCTCACAGATACGCAGTATTTT
NA	NA	TRBV3-1	TRBJ2-2	CASSLMGNTGELFF	TGTGCCAGCAGCCTAATGGGGAACACCGGGGAGCTGTTTTTT
TRBD1	NA	TRBV7-9	TRBJ1-3	CASSLGDRGLRNTIYF	TGTGCCAGCAGCTTAGGGGACAGGGGGCTTCGAAACACCATATATTTT
NA	many	TRBV7-9	TRBJ1-4	CASSLGVVEVNEKLFF	TGTGCCAGCAGCTTAGGCGTCGTGGAGGTTAATGAAAAACTGTTTTTT
TRBD2	NA	TRBV6-5	TRBJ2-2	CATTSGGADTGELFF	TGTGCCACGACTAGCGGGGGGGCGGACACCGGGGAGCTGTTTTTT
TRBD2	NA	TRBV24-1	TRBJ2-2	CATSNPTGGDVNTGELFF	TGTGCCACCAGTAACCCCACGGGGGGGGACGTTAACACCGGGGAGCTGTTTTTT
TRBD1	many	TRBV27	TRBJ2-7	CASSLRETGSYEQYF	TGTGCCAGCAGTTTAAGGGAGACAGGGTCCTACGAGCAGTACTTC
TRBD2	many	TRBV12-3/TRBV12-4	TRBJ2-4	CASSRGVVAKNIQYF	TGTGCCAGCAGCCGGGGGGTCGTCGCCAAAAACATTCAGTACTTC
NA	NA	TRBV4-3	TRBJ1-6	CASSQDQQSSYNSPLHF	TGCGCCAGCAGCCAAGATCAACAGAGCTCCTATAATTCACCCCTCCACTTT
TRBD1	few	TRBV12-3/TRBV12-4	TRBJ2-1	CASSLEDRDERFF	TGTGCCAGCAGTTTAGAGGACAGGGATGAGCGGTTCTTC
NA	many	TRBV5-1	TRBJ1-2	CASSSNVNYGYTF	TGCGCCAGCAGCTCTAACGTTAACTATGGCTACACCTTC
NA	NA	TRBV12-3/TRBV12-4	TRBJ1-2	CASSPFGPNGYTF	TGTGCCAGCAGCCCTTTCGGGCCAAATGGCTACACCTTC
NA	NA	TRBV24-1	TRBJ2-5	CATSDSGFNEQYF	TGTGCCACCAGTGATTCGGGGTTCAATGAGCAGTACTTC
NA	NA	TRBV4-2	TRBJ2-2	CASSQEGGSMNTGELFF	TGTGCCAGCAGCCAAGAAGGGGGGTCAATGAATACCGGGGAGCTGTTTTTT
NA	many	TRBV6-5	TRBJ1-2	CASSLTGGGYTF	TGTGCCAGCAGCCTGACAGGAGGGGGCTACACCTTC
NA	few	TRBV6-4	TRBJ1-1	CASSEVCIAEAFF	TGTGCCAGCAGTGAAGTTTGTATCGCTGAAGCTTTCTTT
NA	many	TRBV4-3	TRBJ2-5	CASSQDRGVQETQYF	TGCGCCAGCAGCCAAGATCGTGGGGTCCAAGAGACCCAGTACTTC
NA	NA	TRBV7-3	TRBJ2-2	CASSLSGSATGELFF	TGTGCCAGCAGCTTATCGGGGAGCGCCACCGGGGAGCTGTTTTTT
NA	many	TRBV5-1	TRBJ2-7	CASSLTTGSNYEQYF	TGCGCCAGCAGCTTGACAACAGGGTCTAACTACGAGCAGTACTTC
NA	NA	TRBV2	TRBJ1-5	CTSTLGRMGNQPQHF	TGTACCAGCACGTTAGGGCGTATGGGCAATCAGCCCCAGCATTTT
NA	few	TRBV10-3	TRBJ2-3	CAISDPDGTDTQYF	TGTGCCATCAGTGACCCAGACGGCACAGATACGCAGTATTTT